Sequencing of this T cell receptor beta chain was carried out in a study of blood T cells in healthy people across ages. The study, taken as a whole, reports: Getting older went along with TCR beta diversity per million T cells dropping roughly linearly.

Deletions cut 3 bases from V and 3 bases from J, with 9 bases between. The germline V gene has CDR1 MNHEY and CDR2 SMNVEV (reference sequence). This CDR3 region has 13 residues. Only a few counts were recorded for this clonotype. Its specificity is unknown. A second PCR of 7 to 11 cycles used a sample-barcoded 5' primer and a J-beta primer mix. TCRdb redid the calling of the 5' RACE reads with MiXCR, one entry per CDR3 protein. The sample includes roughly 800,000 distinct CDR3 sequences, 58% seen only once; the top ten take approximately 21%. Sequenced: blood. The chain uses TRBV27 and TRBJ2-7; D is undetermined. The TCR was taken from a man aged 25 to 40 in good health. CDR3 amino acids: CASSFGLYYEQYF. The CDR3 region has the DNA TGTGCCAGCAGTTTCGGTCTTTACTACGAGCAGTACTTC.